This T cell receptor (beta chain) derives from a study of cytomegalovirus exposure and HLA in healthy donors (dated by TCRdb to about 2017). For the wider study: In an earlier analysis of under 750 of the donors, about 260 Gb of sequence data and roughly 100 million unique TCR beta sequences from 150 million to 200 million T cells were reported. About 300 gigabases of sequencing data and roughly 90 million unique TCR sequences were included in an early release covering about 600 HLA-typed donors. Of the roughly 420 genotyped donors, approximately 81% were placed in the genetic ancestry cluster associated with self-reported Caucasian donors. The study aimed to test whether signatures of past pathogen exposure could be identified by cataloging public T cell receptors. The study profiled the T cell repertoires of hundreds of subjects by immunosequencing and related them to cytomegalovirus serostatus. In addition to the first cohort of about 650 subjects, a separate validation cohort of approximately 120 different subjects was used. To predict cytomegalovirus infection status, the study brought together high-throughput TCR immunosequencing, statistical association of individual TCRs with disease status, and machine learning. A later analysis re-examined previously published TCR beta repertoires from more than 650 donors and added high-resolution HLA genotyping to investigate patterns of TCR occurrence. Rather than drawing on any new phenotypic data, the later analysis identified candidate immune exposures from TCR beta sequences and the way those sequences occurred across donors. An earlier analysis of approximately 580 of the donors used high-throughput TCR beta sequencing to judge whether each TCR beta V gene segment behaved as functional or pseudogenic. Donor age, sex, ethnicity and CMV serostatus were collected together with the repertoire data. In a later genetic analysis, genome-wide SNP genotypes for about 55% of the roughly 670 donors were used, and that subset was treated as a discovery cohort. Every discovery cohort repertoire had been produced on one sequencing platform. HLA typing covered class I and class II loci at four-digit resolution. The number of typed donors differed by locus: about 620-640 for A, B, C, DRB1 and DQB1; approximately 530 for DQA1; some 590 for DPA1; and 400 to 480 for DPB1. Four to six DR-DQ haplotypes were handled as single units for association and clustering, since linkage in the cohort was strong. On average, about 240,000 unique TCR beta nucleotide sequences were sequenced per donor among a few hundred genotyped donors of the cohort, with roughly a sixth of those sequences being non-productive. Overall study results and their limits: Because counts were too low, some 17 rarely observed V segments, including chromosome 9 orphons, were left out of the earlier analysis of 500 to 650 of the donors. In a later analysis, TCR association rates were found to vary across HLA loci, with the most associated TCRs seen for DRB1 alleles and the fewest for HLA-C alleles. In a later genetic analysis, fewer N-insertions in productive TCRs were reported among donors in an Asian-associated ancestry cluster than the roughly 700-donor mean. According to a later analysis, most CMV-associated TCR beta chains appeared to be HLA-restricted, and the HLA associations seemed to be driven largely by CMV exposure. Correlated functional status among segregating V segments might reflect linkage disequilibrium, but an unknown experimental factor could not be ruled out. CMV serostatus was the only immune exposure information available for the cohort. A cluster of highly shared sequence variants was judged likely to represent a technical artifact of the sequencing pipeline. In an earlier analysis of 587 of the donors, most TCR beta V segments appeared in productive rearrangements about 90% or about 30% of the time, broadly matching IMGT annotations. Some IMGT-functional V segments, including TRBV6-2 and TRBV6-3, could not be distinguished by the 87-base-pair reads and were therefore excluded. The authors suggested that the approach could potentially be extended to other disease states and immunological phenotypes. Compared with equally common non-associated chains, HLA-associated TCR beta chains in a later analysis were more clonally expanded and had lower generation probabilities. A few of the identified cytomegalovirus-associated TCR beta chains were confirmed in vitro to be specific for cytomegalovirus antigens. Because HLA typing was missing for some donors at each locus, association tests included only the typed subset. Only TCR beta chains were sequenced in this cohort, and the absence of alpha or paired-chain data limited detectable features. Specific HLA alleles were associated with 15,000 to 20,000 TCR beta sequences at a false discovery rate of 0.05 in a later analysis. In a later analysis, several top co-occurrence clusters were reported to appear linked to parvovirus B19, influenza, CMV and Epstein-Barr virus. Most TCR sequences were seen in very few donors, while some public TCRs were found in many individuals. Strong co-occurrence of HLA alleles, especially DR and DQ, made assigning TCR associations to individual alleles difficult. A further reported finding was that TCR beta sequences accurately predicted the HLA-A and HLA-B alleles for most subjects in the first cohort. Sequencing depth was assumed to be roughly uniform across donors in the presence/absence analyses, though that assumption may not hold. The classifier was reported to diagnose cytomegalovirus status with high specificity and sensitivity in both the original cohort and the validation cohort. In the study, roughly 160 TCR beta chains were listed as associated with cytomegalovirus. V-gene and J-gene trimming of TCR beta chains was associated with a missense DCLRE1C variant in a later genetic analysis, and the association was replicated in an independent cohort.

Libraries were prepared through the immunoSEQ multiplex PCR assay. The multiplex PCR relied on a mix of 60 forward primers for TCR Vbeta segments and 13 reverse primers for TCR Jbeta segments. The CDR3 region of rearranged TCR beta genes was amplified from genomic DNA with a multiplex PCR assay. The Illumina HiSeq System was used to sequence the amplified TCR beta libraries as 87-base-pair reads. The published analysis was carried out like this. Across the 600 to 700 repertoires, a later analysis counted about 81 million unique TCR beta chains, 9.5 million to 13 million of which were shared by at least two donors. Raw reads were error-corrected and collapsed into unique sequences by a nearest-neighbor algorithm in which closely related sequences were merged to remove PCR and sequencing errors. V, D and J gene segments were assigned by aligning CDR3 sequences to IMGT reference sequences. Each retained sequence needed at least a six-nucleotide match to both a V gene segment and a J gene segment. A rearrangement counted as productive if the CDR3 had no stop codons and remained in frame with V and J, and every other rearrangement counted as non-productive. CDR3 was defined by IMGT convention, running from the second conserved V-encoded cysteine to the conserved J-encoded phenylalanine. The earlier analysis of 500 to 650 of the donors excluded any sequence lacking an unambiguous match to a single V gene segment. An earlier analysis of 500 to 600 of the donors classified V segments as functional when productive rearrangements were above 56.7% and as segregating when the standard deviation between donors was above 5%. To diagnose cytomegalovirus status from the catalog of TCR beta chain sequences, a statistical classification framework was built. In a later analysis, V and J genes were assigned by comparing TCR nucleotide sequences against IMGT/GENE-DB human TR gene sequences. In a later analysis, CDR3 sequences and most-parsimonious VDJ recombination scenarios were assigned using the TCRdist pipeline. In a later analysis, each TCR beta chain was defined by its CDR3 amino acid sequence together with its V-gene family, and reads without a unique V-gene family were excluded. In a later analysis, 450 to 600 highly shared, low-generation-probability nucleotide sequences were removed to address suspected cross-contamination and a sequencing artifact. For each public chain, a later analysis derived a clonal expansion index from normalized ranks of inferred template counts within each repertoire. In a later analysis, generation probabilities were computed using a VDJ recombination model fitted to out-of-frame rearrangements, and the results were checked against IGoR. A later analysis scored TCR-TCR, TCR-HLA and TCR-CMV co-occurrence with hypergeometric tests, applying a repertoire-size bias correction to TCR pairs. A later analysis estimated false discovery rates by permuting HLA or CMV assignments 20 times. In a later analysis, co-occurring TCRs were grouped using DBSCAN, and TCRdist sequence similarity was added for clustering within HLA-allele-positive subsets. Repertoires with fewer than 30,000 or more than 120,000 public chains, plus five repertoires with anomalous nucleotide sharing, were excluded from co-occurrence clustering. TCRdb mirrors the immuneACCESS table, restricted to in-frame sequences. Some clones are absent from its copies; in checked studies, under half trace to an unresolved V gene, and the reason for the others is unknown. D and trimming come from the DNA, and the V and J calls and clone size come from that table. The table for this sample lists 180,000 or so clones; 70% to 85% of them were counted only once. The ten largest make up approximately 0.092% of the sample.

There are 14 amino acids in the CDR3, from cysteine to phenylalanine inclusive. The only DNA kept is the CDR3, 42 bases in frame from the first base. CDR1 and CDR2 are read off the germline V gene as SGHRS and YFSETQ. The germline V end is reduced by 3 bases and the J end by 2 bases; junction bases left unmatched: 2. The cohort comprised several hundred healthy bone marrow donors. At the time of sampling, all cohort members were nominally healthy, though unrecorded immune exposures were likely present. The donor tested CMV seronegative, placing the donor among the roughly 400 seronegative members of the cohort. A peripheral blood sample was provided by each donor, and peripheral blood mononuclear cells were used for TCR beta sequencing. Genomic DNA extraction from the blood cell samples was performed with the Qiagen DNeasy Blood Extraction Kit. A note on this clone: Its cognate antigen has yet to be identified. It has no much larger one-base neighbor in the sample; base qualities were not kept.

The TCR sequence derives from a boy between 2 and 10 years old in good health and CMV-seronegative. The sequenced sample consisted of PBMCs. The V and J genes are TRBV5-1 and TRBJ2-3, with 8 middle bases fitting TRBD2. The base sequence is TGCGCCAGCAGCTCAGCGGGGGTCACAGATACGCAGTATTTT. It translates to CASSSAGVTDTQYF.